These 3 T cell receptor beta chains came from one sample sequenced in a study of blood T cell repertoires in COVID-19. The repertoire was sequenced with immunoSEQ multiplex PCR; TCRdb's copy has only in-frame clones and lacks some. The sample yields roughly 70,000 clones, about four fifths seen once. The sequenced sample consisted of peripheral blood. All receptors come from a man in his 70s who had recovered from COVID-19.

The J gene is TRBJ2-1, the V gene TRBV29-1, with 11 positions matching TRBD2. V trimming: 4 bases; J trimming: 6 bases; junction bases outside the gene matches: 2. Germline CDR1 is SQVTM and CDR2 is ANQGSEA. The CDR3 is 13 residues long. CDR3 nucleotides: TGCAGCGTTGGAACTAGCGGGAGCAATGAGCAGTTCTTC. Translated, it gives CSVGTSGSNEQFF.

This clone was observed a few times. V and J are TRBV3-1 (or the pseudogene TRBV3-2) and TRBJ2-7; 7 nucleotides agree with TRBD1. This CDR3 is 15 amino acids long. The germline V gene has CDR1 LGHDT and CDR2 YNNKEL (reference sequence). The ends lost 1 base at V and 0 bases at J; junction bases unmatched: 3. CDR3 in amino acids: CASSQGGQDSYEQYF. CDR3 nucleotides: TGTGCCAGCAGCCAAGGCGGACAGGACTCCTACGAGCAGTACTTC.

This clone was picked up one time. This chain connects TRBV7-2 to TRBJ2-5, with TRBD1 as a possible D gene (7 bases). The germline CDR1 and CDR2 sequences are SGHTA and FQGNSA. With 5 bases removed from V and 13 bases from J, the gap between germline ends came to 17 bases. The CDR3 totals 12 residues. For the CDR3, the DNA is TGTGCCAGCAGCACACCGACAGGGAGGCCGTACTTC. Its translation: CASSTPTGRPYF. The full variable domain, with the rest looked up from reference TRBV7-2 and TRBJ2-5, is GAGVSQSPSNKVTEKGKDVELRCDPISGHTALYWYRQSLGQGLEFLIYFQGNSAPDKSGLPSDRFSAERTGGSVSTLTIQRTQQEDSAVYLCASSTPTGRPYFGPGTRLLVL.